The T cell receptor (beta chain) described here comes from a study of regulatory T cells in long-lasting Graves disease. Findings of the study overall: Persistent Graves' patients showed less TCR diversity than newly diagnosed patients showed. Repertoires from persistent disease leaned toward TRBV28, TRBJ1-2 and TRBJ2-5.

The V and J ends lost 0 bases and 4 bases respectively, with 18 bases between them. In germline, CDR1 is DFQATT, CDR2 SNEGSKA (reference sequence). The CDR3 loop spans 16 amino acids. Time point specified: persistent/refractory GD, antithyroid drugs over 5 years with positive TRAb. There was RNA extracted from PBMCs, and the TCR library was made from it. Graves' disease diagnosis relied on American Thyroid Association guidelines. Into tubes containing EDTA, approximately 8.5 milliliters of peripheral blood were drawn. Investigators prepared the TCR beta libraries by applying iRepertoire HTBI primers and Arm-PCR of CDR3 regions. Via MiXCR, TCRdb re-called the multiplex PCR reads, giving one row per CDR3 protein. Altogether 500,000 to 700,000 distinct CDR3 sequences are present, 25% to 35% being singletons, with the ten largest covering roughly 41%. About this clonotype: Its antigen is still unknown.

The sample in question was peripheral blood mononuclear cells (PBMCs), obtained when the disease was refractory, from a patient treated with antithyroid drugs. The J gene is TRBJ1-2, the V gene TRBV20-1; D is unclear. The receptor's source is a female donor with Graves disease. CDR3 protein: CSARDRVVVVSYGYTF. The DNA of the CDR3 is TGCAGTGCTAGAGATCGGGTAGTGGTGGTGAGCTATGGCTACACCTTC.